This T cell receptor beta chain was observed in a study of T cell responses to AZD1222 COVID-19 vaccine. Overall study context: Second doses that came at about 4 or about 12 weeks were put together. Overall study results and limits: Recipients of two AZD1222 doses showed rising Spike-specific TCR breadth and depth. Most donors were white British and more were female, and clonal diversity was possibly underestimated.

Libraries were prepared by immunoSEQ multiplex PCR; TCRdb keeps only in-frame clonotypes and omits some of them. The data hold roughly 99,000 clones, with 80% to 90% observed a single time. Comment on this clone: Its specificity is unknown.

The TCR originated in an adult in good health. This specimen consisted of peripheral blood, obtained on day 0 of AZD1222 vaccination.

For the CDR3, the DNA is TGTGCCAGCAGCCCCTCGGGACTAGCGGGAGCTGGGAATGAGCAGTTCTTC. Protein: CASSPSGLAGAGNEQFF. The V gene is TRBV7-3, the J gene TRBJ2-1, with TRBD2 matching 14 bases. Germline V lookup: CDR1 SGHTA, CDR2 FQGTGA. V lost 5 bases, J lost 7 bases, and 10 bases stayed unmatched. The CDR3 runs 17 residues.